This TCR beta chain is drawn from a study of T cell changes during pregnancy in multiple sclerosis. Sequencing was performed with immunoSEQ multiplex PCR; in TCRdb, only in-frame clones are kept and a portion is missing. This sample has tens of thousands of clones, with roughly nine tenths found just once. CDR3 size: 10 residues. CDR1 is SQVTM and CDR2 is ANQGSEA in the germline V gene. Trimming stripped 6 bases from V and 4 bases from J, with 7 bases between. The source of this sequence is a female donor in good health, enrolled as a control in a pregnancy study. Specimen: peripheral blood, collected after pregnancy. The rearrangement links TRBV29-1 to TRBJ2-7, with no clear D. The CDR3 DNA sequence: TGCAGCGTGGTGCAGTACGAGCAGTACTTC. Amino acid sequence: CSVVQYEQYF.